One and the same sample provided the 27 T cell receptor beta chains below, sequenced in a study of CD8+ T cells in alopecia areata. Treatment: oral pan-JAK inhibitor, 5-10 mg twice daily. Reverse transcription of extracted RNA yielded cDNA, which provided the sequencing template. Using immunoSEQ multiplex PCR, the repertoire was profiled, and TCRdb retains in-frame clones only, with some absent. The sample consists of some 170,000 clones, about three fifths of them appearing once. The sample here was CD4+ T cells sorted from blood, taken at approximately week 55, from a patient treated with tofacitinib. The receptors were gathered from a human donor with alopecia areata.

This rearrangement joins TRBV5-6 to TRBJ2-5; 12 bases line up with TRBD2. V dropped 4 bases and J dropped 0; count of bases not matched to a gene: 7. The germline CDR1 and CDR2 sequences are SGHDT and YYEEEE. This CDR3 region has 17 residues. This CDR3 is CASSLRTSGKYQETQYF. CDR3 in DNA: TGTGCCAGCAGCCTCCGGACTAGCGGGAAGTACCAAGAGACCCAGTACTTC.

Points on this clone: The sample has other DNA sequences that encode this CDR3 too. The V and J genes are TRBV30 and TRBJ1-1; D unresolved. The V end was cut by 3 bases, the J end by 3 bases, with 5 bases between. The CDR3 is 11 amino acids. Germline loops: CDR1 GTSNPN, CDR2 SVGIG (reference sequence). The CDR3 DNA sequence: TGTGCCTGGAGCCCTTACACTGAAGCTTTCTTT. It specifies CAWSPYTEAFF.

V gene TRBV7-3 combines with J gene TRBJ2-5; TRBD1 matches 8 bases. Germline assignment: CDR1 SGHTA and CDR2 FQGTGA. V was pared by 5 bases and J by 6 bases, with 5 bases of the junction left unmatched. The CDR3 contains 13 residues. The CDR3 bases are TGTGCCAGCAGCCTCACAGGGGGTCAGACCCAGTACTTC. Encoded protein: CASSLTGGQTQYF.

The chain has TRBV18 and TRBJ1-2; no definite D call. Germline loops: CDR1 KGHSH, CDR2 LQKENI. V was cut by 2 bases and J by 6 bases, with 19 bases left in between. The CDR3 spans 16 residues. The CDR3 reads CASSPASSNDLHGYTF. The CDR3 bases are TGTGCCAGCTCACCAGCGTCCTCAAACGACCTCCATGGCTACACCTTC. Combining the CDR3 with reference TRBV18 and TRBJ1-2 gives the whole variable domain NAGVMQNPRHLVRRRGQEARLRCSPMKGHSHVYWYRQLPEEGLKFMVYLQKENIIDESGMPKERFSAEFPKEGPSILRIQQVVRGDSAAYFCASSPASSNDLHGYTFGSGTRLTVV.

The chain has TRBV29-1 and TRBJ1-1, with TRBD1 matching over 7 bases. Germline values: CDR1 SQVTM, CDR2 ANQGSEA. CDR3 length equals 13 residues. After removal of 4 bases from V and 3 bases from J, the junction contained 5 bases not matched to a gene. CDR3 amino acids: CSVGQGRDTEAFF. The CDR3 DNA reads TGCAGCGTTGGACAGGGAAGGGACACTGAAGCTTTCTTT.

This chain uses TRBV9 with TRBJ2-3; D perhaps matches TRBD2 (6 bases). CDR1 is SGDLS, CDR2 YYNGEE, per germline. The CDR3 extends over 13 amino acids. Trimming cost V 3 bases and J 9 bases, with 14 bases left between them. CDR3 residues: CASSASRDSTQYF. The DNA for the CDR3 is TGTGCCAGCAGCGCCTCCCGGGACTCCACGCAGTATTTT.

The gene calls are TRBV5-1 and TRBJ2-7; D perhaps matches TRBD2 (6 bases). Germline loops: CDR1 SGHRS, CDR2 YFSETQ. The V gene lost 0 bases and the J gene lost 7 bases, with 17 bases spanning the gap. The CDR3 is made up of 15 amino acids. CDR3: CASSLVLGEAGEQYF. CDR3 DNA: TGCGCCAGCAGCTTGGTCCTCGGGGAGGCGGGGGAGCAGTACTTC.

The V call is TRBV2, the J call TRBJ1-2, with a weak D call TRBD1 (6 bases). The CDR3 runs to 15 residues. Germline CDR1 is SNHLY and CDR2 is FYNNEI. The germline V and J ends were trimmed by 0 bases and 3 bases, with 11 bases remaining between them. The CDR3 here is CASSEAGRGYYGYTF. The CDR3 DNA sequence: TGTGCCAGCAGTGAAGCGGGCAGGGGCTACTATGGCTACACCTTC. Complete variable domain (other parts from reference TRBV2 and TRBJ1-2): EPEVTQTPSHQVTQMGQEVILRCVPISNHLYFYWYRQILGQKVEFLVSFYNNEISEKSEIFDDQFSVERPDGSNFTLKIRSTKLEDSAMYFCASSEAGRGYYGYTFGSGTRLTVV.

As for this clone: The identical CDR3 is also encoded by other nucleotide sequences in the sample. The chain carries TRBV30 and TRBJ1-5; D unresolved. Germline loops: CDR1 GTSNPN, CDR2 SVGIG (reference sequence). The CDR3 covers 13 residues. Trimming stripped 2 bases from V and 5 bases from J, with 10 bases between. Here the CDR3 DNA reads TGTGCCTGGAGTTTGGGGAGGGATCAGCCCCAGCATTTT. Encoded protein: CAWSLGRDQPQHF.

This clone appeared a single time. The chain carries TRBV7-2 and TRBJ2-3; D is unclear. CDR3 length equals 14 residues. The V end lost 3 bases, the J end lost 2 bases, and 9 bases lay between the germline ends. Germline CDR1 and CDR2: SGHTA and FQGNSA. The CDR3 DNA reads TGTGCCAGCAGCTTCTACGGGCCCACAGATACGCAGTATTTT. It yields the protein CASSFYGPTDTQYF.

This chain connects TRBV6-6 to TRBJ1-6; D ambiguous. The CDR3 covers 13 residues. Germline V gene lookup returns CDR1 MNHNY and CDR2 SVGAGI (reference sequence). V lost 6 bases and J lost 9, with 12 bases in between. CDR3 protein: CASRLDGLSPLHF. The CDR3 nucleotides are TGTGCCAGCAGACTGGACGGCCTTTCACCCCTCCACTTT.

This clone was counted between two and nine times. This rearrangement joins TRBV29-1 to TRBJ2-7; 7 bases are a match to TRBD1. This CDR3 has 14 residues. From germline, CDR1 is SQVTM and CDR2 ANQGSEA. Germline trimming cut 5 bases from V and 3 bases from J; bases unmatched to any gene: 10. CDR3 in DNA: TGCAGCGTTTACGGGCACAGGGGAAGCTACGAGCAGTACTTC. Translation gives CSVYGHRGSYEQYF.

This clone was found a few times. The chain uses TRBV10-3 and TRBJ2-5, with D maybe TRBD2 (5 bases). The CDR3 spans 12 residues. The germline V and J ends were trimmed by 0 bases and 6 bases, with 5 bases remaining between them. Germline V gene sequence: CDR1 ENHRY, CDR2 SYGVKD. CDR3 protein: CAISESGKTQYF. In nucleotides, the CDR3 is TGTGCCATCAGTGAGTCCGGGAAGACCCAGTACTTC.

Only a few counts were recorded for this clone. The rearrangement links TRBV6-1 to TRBJ1-5, with 11 bases fitting TRBD1. In germline, CDR1 is MNHNS, CDR2 SASEGT. The CDR3 length is 17 residues. J gave up 6 bases and V 2 bases, and 9 bases lay outside the gene matches. CDR3 sequence reads: CASSEFGGQGAGQPQHF. DNA of the CDR3: TGTGCCAGCAGTGAATTTGGTGGACAGGGGGCGGGTCAGCCCCAGCATTTT.

CDR3 in amino acids: CASRGGTGANVLTF. As DNA, the CDR3 is TGTGCCAGCAGAGGGGGTACTGGGGCCAACGTCCTGACTTTC. The V call is TRBV6-5, the J call TRBJ2-6, with D perhaps matching TRBD1 (6 bases). Between the trimmed V and J ends, which lost 6 bases and 2 bases, there was a span of 8 bases. Per the germline V gene, CDR1 is MNHEY and CDR2 is SVGAGI. The CDR3 length is 14 residues.

This chain uses TRBV25-1 with TRBJ1-2; 8 bases map to TRBD1. After removal of 7 bases from V and 0 bases from J, the junction contained 7 bases not matched to a gene. The CDR3 extends over 15 amino acids. Germline V gene sequence: CDR1 MGHDK, CDR2 SYGVNS. The chain's CDR3 is CASTPTGAANYGYTF. In nucleotides, the CDR3 is TGTGCCAGCACCCCGACAGGGGCAGCTAACTATGGCTACACCTTC.

This clone showed up just a few times. The chain carries TRBV2 and TRBJ1-1; D is undetermined. The germline CDR1 and CDR2 sequences are SNHLY and FYNNEI. The CDR3 is 13 residues long. V was cut by 7 bases and J by 3 bases, with 12 bases left in between. CDR3 residues: CASIIMRDTEAFF. The CDR3 DNA reads as TGTGCCAGCATAATTATGAGGGACACTGAAGCTTTCTTT.

A few counts support this clone. The chain employs TRBV5-5 and TRBJ2-7; 11 bases match TRBD1. Germline V lookup: CDR1 SGHKS, CDR2 YYEKEE (reference sequence). V lost 3 bases, J lost 3 bases, and 2 bases stayed unmatched. The CDR3 sequence is 14 residues long. The CDR3 here is CASSWGQGVYEQYF. CDR3 nucleotide sequence: TGTGCCAGCAGCTGGGGACAGGGGGTCTACGAGCAGTACTTC. The variable domain in full, completed from reference TRBV5-5 and TRBJ2-7, reads DAGVTQSPTHLIKTRGQQVTLRCSPISGHKSVSWYQQVLGQGPQFIFQYYEKEERGRGNFPDRFSARQFPNYSSELNVNALLLGDSALYLCASSWGQGVYEQYFGPGTRLTVT.

In the case of this clone: At the DNA level, this CDR3 is encoded by other sequences in the same sample as well. The V gene is TRBV30, the J gene TRBJ1-1; 10 positions match TRBD1. Trimming at V came to 3 bases and at J to 0 bases, leaving 1 base not matched to a gene. The CDR3 spans 14 residues. CDR1 and CDR2 from the germline V gene are GTSNPN and SVGIG (reference sequence). CDR3 sequence reads: CAWRDRGMNTEAFF. Written as DNA, the CDR3 is TGTGCCTGGAGGGACAGGGGGATGAACACTGAAGCTTTCTTT.

This chain connects TRBV18 to TRBJ1-5; D unclear. The germline gives CDR1 KGHSH, CDR2 LQKENI. There are 16 residues in the CDR3. The V end lost 2 bases, the J end lost 1 base, and 12 bases lay between the germline ends. The CDR3 region has the DNA TGTGCCAGCTCACCAGAGACTGGAAGCAGCAATCAGCCCCAGCATTTT. Translated: CASSPETGSSNQPQHF.

The chain employs TRBV29-1 and TRBJ2-3, with a weak D call TRBD2 (7 bases). This CDR3 comprises 12 residues. Between the trimmed V and J ends, which lost 4 bases and 6 bases, there was a span of 11 bases. Germline V gives CDR1 SQVTM, CDR2 ANQGSEA. The CDR3 coding sequence is TGCAGCGTTGCCAAGGGGGGGGATACGCAGTATTTT. Translating it yields CSVAKGGDTQYF.

The sample holds a few counts of this clone. The chain employs TRBV29-1 and TRBJ2-7; D gene uncertain. V was trimmed by 3 bases and J by 6 bases, leaving 15 bases between them. There are 13 residues in the CDR3. The germline gives CDR1 SQVTM, CDR2 ANQGSEA. CDR3 in amino acids: CSVEVGSRAEQYF. DNA of the CDR3: TGCAGCGTTGAGGTCGGATCTCGTGCCGAGCAGTACTTC.

The CDR3 coding sequence is TGTGCCAGCAAAATCCGGGACTCCCCCACAGATACGCAGTATTTT. Its protein product is CASKIRDSPTDTQYF. The chain carries TRBV2 and TRBJ2-3; tentatively, D is TRBD2 (6 bases). There are 15 residues in the CDR3. Trimming removed 7 bases at V and 2 bases at J, with 16 bases between. CDR1 and CDR2 from the germline V gene are SNHLY and FYNNEI.

The table lists this clone with a few counts. The J gene is TRBJ1-2, the V gene TRBV9; TRBD1 is a possible D gene (5 bases). Trimming pared 0 bases from V and 4 bases from J, leaving 13 bases between. Germline V CDR1 and CDR2: SGDLS, YYNGEE. The CDR3 consists of 15 residues. CDR3 sequence: CASSVGDSLSYGYTF. As DNA, the CDR3 is TGTGCCAGCAGCGTAGGCGACAGTCTAAGCTATGGCTACACCTTC. Full variable domain (rest looked up from reference TRBV9 and TRBJ1-2): DSGVTQTPKHLITATGQRVTLRCSPRSGDLSVYWYQQSLDQGLQFLIQYYNGEERAKGNILERFSAQQFPDLHSELNLSSLELGDSALYFCASSVGDSLSYGYTFGSGTRLTVV.

CDR3 nucleotide sequence: TGTGCCAGCGGACTAGTCCCAGAGACCCAGTACTTC. The encoded protein is CASGLVPETQYF. V is TRBV6-5 and J is TRBJ2-5; 7 bases map to TRBD2. In germline, CDR1 is MNHEY, CDR2 SVGAGI. Unmatched junction bases numbered 4, after V lost 8 bases and J lost 4 bases. This CDR3 has 12 residues.

This clone was found a few times. The chain joins TRBV10-1 to TRBJ2-1; the match to TRBD2 covers 12 bases. Germline assignment: CDR1 WNHNN and CDR2 SYGVQD (reference sequence). The CDR3 runs 16 residues. The V and J ends lost 2 bases and 7 bases, in that order; junction bases with no gene match: 6. The CDR3 reads CASSESASGGANEQFF. The CDR3 coding sequence is TGCGCCAGCAGTGAGAGTGCTAGCGGGGGGGCGAATGAGCAGTTCTTC.

This chain connects TRBV19 to TRBJ1-6; 7 nucleotides match TRBD1. Germline CDR1 LNHDA, CDR2 SQIVND (reference sequence). The CDR3 has 15 amino acids. After removal of 7 bases from V and 3 bases from J, the junction contained 6 bases not matched to a gene. The CDR3 DNA sequence: TGTGCCAGTAACTACAGGGGCCGCTATAATTCACCCCTCCACTTT. It specifies CASNYRGRYNSPLHF.